Sequencing of this TCR beta chain was carried out in a study of T cell repertoires in cytomegalovirus infection. On the study more broadly: Matching HLA type, along with CMV infection, was indicated by public TCR beta signatures.

This CDR3 region has 14 residues. In germline, CDR1 is WNHNN, CDR2 SYGVQD (reference sequence). V gave up 7 bases and J gave up 5 bases; unmatched junction bases: 9. As concerns this clonotype: What it recognizes is unknown.

Broader study findings: HLA-C-restricted CMV-specific TCR beta clonotypes were dominant in the ex vivo response.

TCRdb re-derived calls from the reads in MiXCR, one entry per CDR3 protein. The sample gives around 900,000 distinct CDR3 sequences, 25% to 40% of which show up once; about an eighth is in the top ten. The clonotype was recovered from a human donor in good health (CMV status not recorded). Some clones in this sample may be carry-over from other donors' samples. The chain couples TRBV10-1 to TRBJ2-7, with 9 bases that match TRBD1. The specimen was cultured CD8+ T cells from PBMCs, collected from culture after CMV antigen stimulation. The CDR3 here is CASTTGTGNDEQYF. The CDR3 nucleotides are TGCGCCAGCACTACCGGGACAGGGAACGACGAGCAGTACTTC.